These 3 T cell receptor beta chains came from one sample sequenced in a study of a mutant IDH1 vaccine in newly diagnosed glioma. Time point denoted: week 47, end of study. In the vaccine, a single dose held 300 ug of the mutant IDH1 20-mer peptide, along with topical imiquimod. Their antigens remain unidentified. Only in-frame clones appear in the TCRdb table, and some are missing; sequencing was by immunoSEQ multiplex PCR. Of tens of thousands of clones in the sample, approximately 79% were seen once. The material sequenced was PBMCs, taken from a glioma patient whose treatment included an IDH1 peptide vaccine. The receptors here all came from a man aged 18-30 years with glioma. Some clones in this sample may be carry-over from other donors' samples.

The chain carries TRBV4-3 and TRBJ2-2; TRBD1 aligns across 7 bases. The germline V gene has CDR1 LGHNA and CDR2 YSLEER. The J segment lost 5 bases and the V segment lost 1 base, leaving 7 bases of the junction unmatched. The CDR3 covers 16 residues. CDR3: CASSQASGGSTGELFF. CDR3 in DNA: TGCGCCAGCAGCCAAGCTTCAGGGGGTTCAACCGGGGAGCTGTTTTTT.

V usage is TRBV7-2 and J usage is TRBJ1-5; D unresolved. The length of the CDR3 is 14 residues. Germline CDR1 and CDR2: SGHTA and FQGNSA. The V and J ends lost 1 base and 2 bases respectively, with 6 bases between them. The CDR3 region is CASSLVVGNQPQHF. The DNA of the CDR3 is TGTGCCAGCAGCTTAGTGGTCGGCAATCAGCCCCAGCATTTT.

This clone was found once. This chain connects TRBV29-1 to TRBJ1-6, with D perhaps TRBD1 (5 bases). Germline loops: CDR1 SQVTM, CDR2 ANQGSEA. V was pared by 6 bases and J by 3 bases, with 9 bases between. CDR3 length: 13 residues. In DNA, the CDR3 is TGCAGCGTGCTCGACAGCTATAATTCACCCCTCCACTTT. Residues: CSVLDSYNSPLHF.